The clone carrying this T cell receptor (beta chain) was detected only once. As yet, its antigen is unknown. The data originate from a study of T cell responses to AZD1222 COVID-19 vaccine. Study-level results: Dominant CD4 TCR responses targeted spike regions 160-218 and 743-854. Repertoires were collected only later (after the peak T cell response had occurred).

CDR3 length equals 13 residues. V lost 4 bases to trimming and J lost 7 bases; unmatched junction nucleotides: 4. Germline lookup yields CDR1 MNHEY and CDR2 SVGEGT. The data were produced by immunoSEQ multiplex PCR, yet TCRdb's version contains in-frame clones alone and is incomplete. The sample lists 60,000 to 75,000 clones, approximately 90% occurring once. The V and J genes are TRBV6-2 or TRBV6-3 and TRBJ2-3; TRBD1 matches 8 bases. The specimen comprised peripheral blood, sampled on day 0 of AZD1222 vaccination. This TCR derives from an adult in good health. CDR3 sequence: CASSLTGVNTQYF. CDR3 coding DNA: TGTGCCAGCAGTTTGACAGGGGTGAATACGCAGTATTTT.